These 19 T cell receptor beta chains were sequenced from one sample in a study of blood T cell repertoires in COVID-19. Sequencing used immunoSEQ multiplex PCR; TCRdb keeps in-frame clones, though not all of them. The repertoire consists of some 67,000 clones, with 90% occurring once and the leading ten covering 4.5% to 5.5%. The sequencing sample was made of peripheral blood. Receptors were obtained from a woman under 30 with acute or convalescent COVID-19.

The chain has TRBV4-1 and TRBJ2-2, with 7 bases aligning to TRBD1. The trim removed 2 bases at V and 4 bases at J, leaving 4 bases unmatched. The CDR3 has 15 residues. From germline, CDR1 is MGHRA and CDR2 YSYEKL. CDR3 bases: TGCGCCAGCAGCCAAAAATACAGGGGCACCGGGGAGCTGTTTTTT. Its translation is CASSQKYRGTGELFF.

The chain couples TRBV5-6 to TRBJ2-3, with TRBD2 matching 9 bases. Germline values: CDR1 SGHDT, CDR2 YYEEEE. The CDR3 loop spans 17 amino acids. J was trimmed by 0 bases and V by 3 bases; bases with no gene match: 8. The CDR3: CASSWGSGRASTDTQYF. The DNA for the CDR3 is TGTGCCAGCAGCTGGGGTAGCGGGAGAGCTAGCACAGATACGCAGTATTTT.

This clone was seen a handful of times. This chain uses TRBV6-1 with TRBJ1-2, with TRBD1 identical over 8 bases. After removal of 1 base from V and 0 bases from J, the junction contained 1 base not matched to a gene. The CDR3 has 15 residues. Germline loops: CDR1 MNHNS, CDR2 SASEGT. The DNA of the CDR3 is TGTGCCAGCAGTGAAGGGACAGGGCCTAACTATGGCTACACCTTC. Translating gives CASSEGTGPNYGYTF.

The chain has TRBV4-1 and TRBJ1-1, with 9 nucleotides matching TRBD1. Per germline, CDR1 MGHRA and CDR2 YSYEKL. The CDR3 loop spans 18 amino acids. With V trimmed by 3 bases and J by 4 bases, 15 bases remained unmatched. The CDR3 DNA sequence: TGCGCCAGCAGCCATCCTGAGTACAGGGGGCCGGGGACCACTGAAGCTTTCTTT. Translated, it gives CASSHPEYRGPGTTEAFF.

V and J are TRBV7-9 and TRBJ2-6; D is unclear. Germline CDR1 is SEHNR and CDR2 is FQNEAQ (reference sequence). This CDR3 spans 15 amino acids. V was pared by 0 bases and J by 0 bases, with 3 bases between. CDR3 DNA: TGTGCCAGCAGCTTAGCTCACTCTGGGGCCAACGTCCTGACTTTC. This codes for CASSLAHSGANVLTF.

The chain uses TRBV12-3 or TRBV12-4 and TRBJ2-1; 10 bases match TRBD2. The CDR3 is 12 amino acids. Trimming removed 5 bases from V and 10 bases from J; junction bases left unmatched: 2. The CDR3 region has the DNA TGTGCCAGCAGTCTGACTAGCGGGGAGCAGTTCTTC. Translated, it gives CASSLTSGEQFF.

The V gene is TRBV7-8, the J gene TRBJ2-1; 8 bases line up with TRBD2. Germline-derived CDR1 and CDR2 are SGHVS and FQNEAQ. This CDR3 spans 16 amino acids. The V gene end was trimmed by 3 bases and the J gene end by 5 bases; junction bases not matched to a gene: 9. The chain's CDR3 is CASSFYSGDRNNEQFF. Written as DNA, the CDR3 is TGTGCCAGCAGCTTTTATAGCGGGGACCGAAACAATGAGCAGTTCTTC.

This sequence joins TRBV19 and TRBJ1-6; 11 bases map to TRBD1. J gave up 8 bases and V 6 bases, and 9 bases lay outside the gene matches. Germline lookup yields CDR1 LNHDA and CDR2 SQIVND (reference sequence). The CDR3 has 16 amino acids. CDR3 sequence: CASRRDRGARDSPLHF. The CDR3 coding sequence is TGTGCCAGTAGAAGGGACAGGGGGGCGCGAGATTCACCCCTCCACTTT.

CDR3 DNA: TGTGCCAGCAGTTTTCGGGACAGAAGCTCCTATAATTCACCCCTCCACTTT. Encoded protein: CASSFRDRSSYNSPLHF. This chain uses TRBV27 with TRBJ1-6, with 7 bases fitting TRBD1. Germline CDR1 and CDR2: MNHEY and SMNVEV (reference sequence). J was trimmed by 0 bases and V by 3 bases; bases with no gene match: 5. This CDR3 comprises 17 residues.

The J gene is TRBJ2-2, the V gene TRBV4-2; 8 bases are a match to TRBD2. The germline V gene has CDR1 LGHNA and CDR2 YNFKEQ. The CDR3 contains 18 residues. V trimming: 0 bases; J trimming: 3 bases; junction bases outside the gene matches: 9. The CDR3 is CASSQDRWRGDHTGELFF. The CDR3 nucleotides read TGTGCCAGCAGCCAAGATCGATGGCGGGGGGATCACACCGGGGAGCTGTTTTTT.

The V and J genes are TRBV3-1 (or the pseudogene TRBV3-2) and TRBJ2-2; 7 positions match TRBD2. CDR1 is LGHDT and CDR2 is YNNKEL in the germline V gene (reference sequence). This CDR3 is built from 15 residues. The V segment lost 1 base and the J segment 3 bases; nucleotides outside the gene matches: 2. CDR3 sequence: CASSQALADTGELFF. DNA for the CDR3: TGTGCCAGCAGCCAAGCCCTAGCGGACACCGGGGAGCTGTTTTTT.

This chain uses TRBV6-1 with TRBJ2-7; 9 bases are a match to TRBD2. CDR1 and CDR2 (germline): MNHNS, SASEGT. Trimming cost V 3 bases and J 1 base; bases outside gene matches: 4. This CDR3 contains 15 residues. DNA of the CDR3: TGTGCCAGCAGTGACCTGCTAGCGGGGTCCTACGAGCAGTACTTC. Encoded protein: CASSDLLAGSYEQYF.

This sequence joins TRBV5-1 and TRBJ2-3; D is possibly TRBD1 (5 bases). V was clipped by 0 bases and J by 4 bases, with 12 bases between them. CDR3 length: 15 residues. Germline assignment: CDR1 SGHRS and CDR2 YFSETQ. CDR3 sequence (DNA): TGCGCCAGCAGCTTGGACGCAGGGCGCCCAGATACGCAGTATTTT. Translated, it gives CASSLDAGRPDTQYF.

V gene TRBV7-9 combines with J gene TRBJ2-3; possibly TRBD1 for D (6 bases). The CDR3 contains 17 residues. Trimming stripped 2 bases from V and 0 bases from J, with 15 bases between. Per germline, CDR1 SEHNR and CDR2 FQNEAQ (reference sequence). Written as DNA, the CDR3 is TGTGCCAGCAGCTTACCCCCAACAGGGTCGAGCACAGATACGCAGTATTTT. This sequence encodes CASSLPPTGSSTDTQYF. Filled out from reference TRBV7-9 and TRBJ2-3, the complete variable domain reads DTGVSQNPRHKITKRGQNVTFRCDPISEHNRLYWYRQTLGQGPEFLTYFQNEAQLEKSRLLSDRFSAERPKGSFSTLEIQRTEQGDSAMYLCASSLPPTGSSTDTQYFGPGTRLTVL.

In this sample, this clone turned up once. The rearrangement uses TRBV13 and TRBJ2-3; 8 nucleotides align to TRBD2. The CDR3 covers 17 residues. Germline V CDR1 and CDR2: PRHDT, FYEKMQ (reference sequence). V lost 5 bases to trimming and J lost 2 bases; unmatched junction nucleotides: 12. The CDR3 loop is CASSPVTSGRDTDTQYF. In nucleotides, the CDR3 is TGTGCCAGCAGCCCAGTTACTAGCGGAAGAGACACAGATACGCAGTATTTT.

This clone was detected a few times. This rearrangement joins TRBV10-2 to TRBJ1-2; 8 bases are a match to TRBD1. The germline gives CDR1 WSHSY, CDR2 SAAADI. Trimming removed 9 bases from V and 4 bases from J; junction bases left unmatched: 10. The CDR3 runs to 14 residues. This chain's CDR3 is CASTNDRGGYGYTF. DNA of the CDR3: TGCGCCAGTACTAATGACAGGGGAGGCTATGGCTACACCTTC.

This chain uses TRBV6-5 with TRBJ2-3; 8 nucleotides line up with TRBD2. The V and J ends lost 8 bases and 3 bases, in that order; junction bases with no gene match: 4. Germline lookup yields CDR1 MNHEY and CDR2 SVGAGI. This CDR3 has 13 residues. CDR3 region: CASRGGRTDTQYF. The CDR3 DNA is TGTGCCAGCCGCGGGGGGCGGACAGATACGCAGTATTTT.

The J gene is TRBJ2-5, the V gene TRBV29-1; 7 bases map to TRBD2. The V gene end was trimmed by 7 bases and the J gene end by 0 bases; junction bases not matched to a gene: 8. CDR1 and CDR2 from the germline V gene are SQVTM and ANQGSEA. The CDR3 has 14 amino acids. In nucleotides, the CDR3 is TGCAGCGGGGGACTACCCGAGTACCAAGAGACCCAGTACTTC. Its protein product is CSGGLPEYQETQYF.

The V gene is TRBV13, the J gene TRBJ1-1; 8 nucleotides align to TRBD1. V was pared by 1 base and J by 8 bases, with 12 bases of the junction left unmatched. There are 16 residues in the CDR3. The germline CDR1 and CDR2 sequences are PRHDT and FYEKMQ (reference sequence). The CDR3 DNA follows: TGTGCCAGCAGCTTAGTTCGTACGGGCAGGGGGCAGGAAGCTTTCTTT. It specifies CASSLVRTGRGQEAFF.